The T cell receptor (beta chain) under discussion was sequenced for a study of early T cells in non-severe SARS-CoV-2 infection. Across the whole study: The authors sequenced bulk RNA from unsorted whole blood, leaving chains unpaired.

V lost 7 bases, J lost 8 bases, and 9 bases lay in between. From germline, CDR1 is MDHEN and CDR2 SYDVKM. The CDR3 contains 12 residues. TCRdb re-analysed the 5' RACE reads in MiXCR, keeping a single row per CDR3 protein. Among roughly 63,000 distinct CDR3 sequences, around 12% were seen once, and the ten largest hold about 4%. The clonotype was recovered from an adult who was a healthcare worker with PCR-confirmed SARS-CoV-2 infection or an uninfected control (not recorded which). This chain links TRBV28 with TRBJ1-6; no reliable D call. Sequencing was performed on whole blood. The DNA for the CDR3 is TGTGCCAGCAACCAGAGGGATTCACCCCTCCACTTT. Translated, it gives CASNQRDSPLHF.